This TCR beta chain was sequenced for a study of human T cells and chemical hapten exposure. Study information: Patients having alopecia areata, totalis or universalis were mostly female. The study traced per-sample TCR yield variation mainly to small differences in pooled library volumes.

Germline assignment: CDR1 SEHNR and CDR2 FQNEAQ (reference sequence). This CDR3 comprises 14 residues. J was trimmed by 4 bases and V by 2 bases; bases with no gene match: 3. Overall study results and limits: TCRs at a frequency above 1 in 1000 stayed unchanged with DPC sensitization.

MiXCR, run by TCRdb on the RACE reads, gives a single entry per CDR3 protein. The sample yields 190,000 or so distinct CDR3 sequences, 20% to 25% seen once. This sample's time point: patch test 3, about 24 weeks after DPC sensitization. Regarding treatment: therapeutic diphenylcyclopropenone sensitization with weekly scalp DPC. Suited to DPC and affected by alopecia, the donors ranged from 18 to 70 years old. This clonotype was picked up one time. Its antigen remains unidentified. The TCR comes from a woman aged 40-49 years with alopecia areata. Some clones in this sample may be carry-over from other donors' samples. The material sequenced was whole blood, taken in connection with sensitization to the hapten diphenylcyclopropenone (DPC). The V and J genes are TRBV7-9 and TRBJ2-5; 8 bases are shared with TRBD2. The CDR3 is CASSLTGGAETQYF. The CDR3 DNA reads TGTGCCAGCAGCTTAACGGGAGGGGCAGAGACCCAGTACTTC.